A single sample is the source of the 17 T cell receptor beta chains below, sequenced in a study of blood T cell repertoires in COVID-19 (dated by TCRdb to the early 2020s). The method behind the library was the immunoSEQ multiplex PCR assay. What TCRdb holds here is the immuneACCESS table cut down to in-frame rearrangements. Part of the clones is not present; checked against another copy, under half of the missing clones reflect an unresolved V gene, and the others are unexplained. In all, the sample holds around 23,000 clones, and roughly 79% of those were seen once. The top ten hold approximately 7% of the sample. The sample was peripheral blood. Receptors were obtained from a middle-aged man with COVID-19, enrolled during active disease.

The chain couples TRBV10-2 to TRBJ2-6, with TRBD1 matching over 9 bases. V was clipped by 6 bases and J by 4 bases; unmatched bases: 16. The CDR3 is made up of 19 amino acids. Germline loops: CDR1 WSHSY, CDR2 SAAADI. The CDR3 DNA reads TGCGCCAGCAGACGCGAACCGGGACAGGGAATTAGGGGGGCCAACGTCCTGACTTTC. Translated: CASRREPGQGIRGANVLTF.

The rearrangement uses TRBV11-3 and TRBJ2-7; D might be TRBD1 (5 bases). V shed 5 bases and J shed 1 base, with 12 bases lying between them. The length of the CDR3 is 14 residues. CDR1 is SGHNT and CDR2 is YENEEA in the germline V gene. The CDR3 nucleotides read TGTGCCAGCAGCCCTCTCAGGGAATCCTACGAGCAGTACTTC. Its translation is CASSPLRESYEQYF.

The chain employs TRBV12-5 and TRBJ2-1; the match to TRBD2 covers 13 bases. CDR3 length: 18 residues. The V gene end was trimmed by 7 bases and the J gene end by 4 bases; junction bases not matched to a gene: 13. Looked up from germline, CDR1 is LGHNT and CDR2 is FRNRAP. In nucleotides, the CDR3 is TGTGCTAGTGCTGAAGCGGGACTAGCGGGAAAATTATACAATGAGCAGTTCTTC. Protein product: CASAEAGLAGKLYNEQFF.

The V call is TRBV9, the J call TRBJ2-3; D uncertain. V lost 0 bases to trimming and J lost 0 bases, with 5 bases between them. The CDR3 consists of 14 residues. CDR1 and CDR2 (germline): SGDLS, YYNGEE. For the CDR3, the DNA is TGTGCCAGCAGCGTAGGACTCAGCACAGATACGCAGTATTTT. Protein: CASSVGLSTDTQYF.

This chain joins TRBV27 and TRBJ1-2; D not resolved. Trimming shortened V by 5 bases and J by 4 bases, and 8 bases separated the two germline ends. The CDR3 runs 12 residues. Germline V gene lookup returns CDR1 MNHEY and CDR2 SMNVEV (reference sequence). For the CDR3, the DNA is TGTGCCAGCAGTCCAGGCTCCTATGGCTACACCTTC. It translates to CASSPGSYGYTF.

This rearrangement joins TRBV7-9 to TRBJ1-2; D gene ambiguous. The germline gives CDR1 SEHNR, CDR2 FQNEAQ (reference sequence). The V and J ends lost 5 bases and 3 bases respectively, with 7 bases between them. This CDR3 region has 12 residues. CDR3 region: CASSEDYYGYTF. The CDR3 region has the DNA TGTGCCAGCAGCGAGGATTACTATGGCTACACCTTC.

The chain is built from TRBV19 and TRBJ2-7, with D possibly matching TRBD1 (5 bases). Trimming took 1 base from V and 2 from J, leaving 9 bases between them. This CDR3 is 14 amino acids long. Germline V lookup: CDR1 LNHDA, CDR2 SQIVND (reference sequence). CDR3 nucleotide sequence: TGTGCCAGTAGTATAGGATCAGGGACCTACGAGCAGTACTTC. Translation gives CASSIGSGTYEQYF.

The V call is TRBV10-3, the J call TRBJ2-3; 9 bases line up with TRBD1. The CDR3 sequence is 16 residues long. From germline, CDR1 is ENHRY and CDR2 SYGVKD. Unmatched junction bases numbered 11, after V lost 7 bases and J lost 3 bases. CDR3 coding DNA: TGTGCCATCAATACGGACAGGGGTGGTTCAACAGATACGCAGTATTTT. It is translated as CAINTDRGGSTDTQYF.

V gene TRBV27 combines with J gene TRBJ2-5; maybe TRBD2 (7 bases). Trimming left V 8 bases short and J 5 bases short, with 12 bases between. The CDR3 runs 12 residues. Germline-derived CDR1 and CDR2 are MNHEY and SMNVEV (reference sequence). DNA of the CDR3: TGTGCCAGCGGAGGGGGGGGTGAGACCCAGTACTTC. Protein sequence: CASGGGGETQYF.

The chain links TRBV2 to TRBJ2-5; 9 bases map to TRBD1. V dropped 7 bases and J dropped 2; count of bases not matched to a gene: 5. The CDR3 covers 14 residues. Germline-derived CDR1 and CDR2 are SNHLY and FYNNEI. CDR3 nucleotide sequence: TGTGCCAGCAATAACAGGGGGCGACAAGAGACCCAGTACTTC. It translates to CASNNRGRQETQYF.

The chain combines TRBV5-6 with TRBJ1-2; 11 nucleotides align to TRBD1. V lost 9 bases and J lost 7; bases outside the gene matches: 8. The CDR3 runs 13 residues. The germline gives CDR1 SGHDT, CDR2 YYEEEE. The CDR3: CATRGQGALGYTF. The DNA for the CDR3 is TGTGCCACCCGTGGACAGGGGGCTCTTGGCTACACCTTC.

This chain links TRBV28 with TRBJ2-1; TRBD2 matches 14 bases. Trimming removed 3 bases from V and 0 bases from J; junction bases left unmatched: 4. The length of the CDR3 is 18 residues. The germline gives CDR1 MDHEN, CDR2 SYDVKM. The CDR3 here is CASSFRLAGGPSYNEQFF. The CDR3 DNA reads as TGTGCCAGCAGTTTTAGACTAGCGGGAGGGCCCTCCTACAATGAGCAGTTCTTC. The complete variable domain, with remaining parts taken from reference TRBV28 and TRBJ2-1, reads DVKVTQSSRYLVKRTGEKVFLECVQDMDHENMFWYRQDPGLGLRLIYFSYDVKMKEKGDIPEGYSVSREKKERFSLILESASTNQTSMYLCASSFRLAGGPSYNEQFFGPGTRLTVL.

The DNA for the CDR3 is TGTGCCAGCTCGGACAGCGCTAACTATGGCTACACCTTC. Its translation: CASSDSANYGYTF. This chain links TRBV7-2 with TRBJ1-2; TRBD1 might be the D (6 bases). Trimming took 8 bases from V and 0 from J, leaving 10 bases between them. The CDR3 runs 13 residues. CDR1 and CDR2 (germline): SGHTA, FQGNSA.

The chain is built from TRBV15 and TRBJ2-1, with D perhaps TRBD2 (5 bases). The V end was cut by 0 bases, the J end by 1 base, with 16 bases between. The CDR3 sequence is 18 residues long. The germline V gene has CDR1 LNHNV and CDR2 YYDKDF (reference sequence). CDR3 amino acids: CATSREEASYVSYNEQFF. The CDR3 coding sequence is TGTGCCACCAGCAGAGAGGAGGCCAGCTACGTATCCTACAATGAGCAGTTCTTC.

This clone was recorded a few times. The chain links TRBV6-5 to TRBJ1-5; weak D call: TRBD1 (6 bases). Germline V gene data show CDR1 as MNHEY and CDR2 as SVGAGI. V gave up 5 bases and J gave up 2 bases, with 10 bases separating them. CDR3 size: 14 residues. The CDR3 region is CASSPPGGNQPQHF. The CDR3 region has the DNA TGTGCCAGCAGTCCACCAGGGGGCAATCAGCCCCAGCATTTT.

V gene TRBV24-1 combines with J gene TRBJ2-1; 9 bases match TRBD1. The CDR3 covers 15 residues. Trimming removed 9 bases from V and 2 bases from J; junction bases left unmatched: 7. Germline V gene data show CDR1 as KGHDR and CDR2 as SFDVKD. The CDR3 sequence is CATGRGQGPYNEQFF. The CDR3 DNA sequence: TGTGCCACCGGGCGGGGACAGGGTCCCTACAATGAGCAGTTCTTC.

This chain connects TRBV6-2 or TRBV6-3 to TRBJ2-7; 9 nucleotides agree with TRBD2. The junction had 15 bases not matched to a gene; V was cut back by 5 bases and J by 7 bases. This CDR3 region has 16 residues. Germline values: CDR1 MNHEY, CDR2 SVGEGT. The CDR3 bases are TGTGCCAGCAGTGACCCTGGCGGAGCGGGAGGTTGGGAGCAGTACTTC. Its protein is CASSDPGGAGGWEQYF.